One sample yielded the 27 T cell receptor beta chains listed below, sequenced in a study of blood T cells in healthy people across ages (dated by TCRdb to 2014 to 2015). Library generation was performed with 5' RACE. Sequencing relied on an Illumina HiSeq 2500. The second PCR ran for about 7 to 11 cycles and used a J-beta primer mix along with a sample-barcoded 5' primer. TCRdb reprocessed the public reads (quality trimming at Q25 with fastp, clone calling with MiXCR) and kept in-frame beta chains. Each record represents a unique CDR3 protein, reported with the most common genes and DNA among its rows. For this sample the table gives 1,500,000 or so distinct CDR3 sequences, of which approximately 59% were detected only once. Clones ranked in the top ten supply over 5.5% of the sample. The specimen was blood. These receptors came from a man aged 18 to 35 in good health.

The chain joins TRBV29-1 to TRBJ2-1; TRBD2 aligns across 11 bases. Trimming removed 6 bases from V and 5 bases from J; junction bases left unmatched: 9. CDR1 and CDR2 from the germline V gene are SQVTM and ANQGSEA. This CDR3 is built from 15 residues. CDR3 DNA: TGCAGCGTAAGGGCTAGCGGGAGGTCCGACAATGAGCAGTTCTTC. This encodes CSVRASGRSDNEQFF.

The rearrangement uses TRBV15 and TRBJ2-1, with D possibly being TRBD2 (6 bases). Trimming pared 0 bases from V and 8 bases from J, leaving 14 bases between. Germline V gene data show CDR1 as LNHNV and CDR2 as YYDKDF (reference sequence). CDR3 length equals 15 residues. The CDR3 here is CATSRDSRGDDEQFF. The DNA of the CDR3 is TGTGCCACCAGCAGAGATTCGCGGGGCGACGATGAGCAGTTCTTC.

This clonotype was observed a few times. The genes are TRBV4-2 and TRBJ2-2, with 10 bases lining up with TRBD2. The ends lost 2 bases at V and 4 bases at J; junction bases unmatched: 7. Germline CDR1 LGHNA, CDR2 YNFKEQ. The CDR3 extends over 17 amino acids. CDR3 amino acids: CASSQSLAGDLTGELFF. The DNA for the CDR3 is TGTGCCAGCAGCCAATCTCTAGCGGGAGACCTCACCGGGGAGCTGTTTTTT.

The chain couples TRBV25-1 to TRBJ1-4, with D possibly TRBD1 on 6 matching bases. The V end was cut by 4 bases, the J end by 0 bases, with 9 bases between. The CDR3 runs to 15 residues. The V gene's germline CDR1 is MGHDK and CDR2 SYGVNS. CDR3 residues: CASSGRTATNEKLFF. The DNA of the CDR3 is TGTGCCAGCAGTGGTCGGACAGCAACTAATGAAAAACTGTTTTTT.

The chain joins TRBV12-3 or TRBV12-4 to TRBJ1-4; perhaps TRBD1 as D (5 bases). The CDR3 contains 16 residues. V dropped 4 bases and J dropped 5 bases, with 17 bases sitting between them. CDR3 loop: CASSSLRQGFNEKLFF. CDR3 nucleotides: TGTGCCAGCAGTTCTCTTAGGCAGGGCTTCAATGAAAAACTGTTTTTT.

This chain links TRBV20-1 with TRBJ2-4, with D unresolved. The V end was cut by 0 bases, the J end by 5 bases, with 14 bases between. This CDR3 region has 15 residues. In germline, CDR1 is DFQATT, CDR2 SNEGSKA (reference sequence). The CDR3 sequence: CSARDQGKGENIQYF. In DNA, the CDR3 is TGCAGTGCTAGAGATCAAGGAAAGGGCGAAAACATTCAGTACTTC.

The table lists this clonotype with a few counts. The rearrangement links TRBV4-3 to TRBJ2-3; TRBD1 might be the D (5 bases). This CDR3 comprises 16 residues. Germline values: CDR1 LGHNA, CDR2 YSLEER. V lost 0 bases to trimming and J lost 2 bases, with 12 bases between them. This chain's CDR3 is CASSQDSDRPTDTQYF. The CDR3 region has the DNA TGCGCCAGCAGCCAAGATTCCGACAGACCCACAGATACGCAGTATTTT.

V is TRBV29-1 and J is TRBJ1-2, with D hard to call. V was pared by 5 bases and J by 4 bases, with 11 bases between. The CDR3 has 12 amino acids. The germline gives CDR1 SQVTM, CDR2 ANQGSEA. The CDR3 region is CSVRRGGYGYTF. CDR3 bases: TGCAGCGTTCGCCGCGGCGGCTATGGCTACACCTTC.

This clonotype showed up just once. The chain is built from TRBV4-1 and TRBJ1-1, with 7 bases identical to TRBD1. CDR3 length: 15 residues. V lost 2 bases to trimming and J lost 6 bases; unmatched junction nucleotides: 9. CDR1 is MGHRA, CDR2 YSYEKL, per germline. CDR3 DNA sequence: TGCGCCAGCAGCCAACCGGGACAGAAGTTTCCTGAAGCTTTCTTT. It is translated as CASSQPGQKFPEAFF.

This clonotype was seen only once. CDR3 in amino acids: CASWGEDTQYF. The CDR3 region has the DNA TGTGCCAGCTGGGGTGAAGATACGCAGTATTTT. The chain employs TRBV6-5 and TRBJ2-3; D is undetermined. In germline, CDR1 is MNHEY, CDR2 SVGAGI. The ends were cut back, 8 bases at V and 5 bases at J, with 8 bases in the middle. This CDR3 contains 11 residues.

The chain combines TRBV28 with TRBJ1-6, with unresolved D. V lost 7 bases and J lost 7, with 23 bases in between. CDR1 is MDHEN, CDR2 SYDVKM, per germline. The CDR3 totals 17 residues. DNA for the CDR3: TGTGCCAGCACCCCGCTAGGGTCCGGTATAATGAATTCACCCCTCCACTTT. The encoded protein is CASTPLGSGIMNSPLHF.

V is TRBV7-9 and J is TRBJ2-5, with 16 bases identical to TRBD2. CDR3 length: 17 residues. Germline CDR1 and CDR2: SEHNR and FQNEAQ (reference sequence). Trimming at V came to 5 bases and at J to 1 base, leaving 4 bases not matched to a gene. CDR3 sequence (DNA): TGTGCCAGCAGCGGGACTAGCGGGGGGGCCGCCCAAGAGACCCAGTACTTC. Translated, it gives CASSGTSGGAAQETQYF.

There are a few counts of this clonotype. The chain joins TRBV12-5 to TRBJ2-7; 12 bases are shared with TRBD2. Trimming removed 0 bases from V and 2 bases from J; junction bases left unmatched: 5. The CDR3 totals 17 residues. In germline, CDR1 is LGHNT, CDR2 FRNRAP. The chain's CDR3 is CASGLVTSGRIAYEQYF. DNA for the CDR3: TGTGCTAGTGGTTTGGTCACTAGCGGGAGGATTGCCTACGAGCAGTACTTC.

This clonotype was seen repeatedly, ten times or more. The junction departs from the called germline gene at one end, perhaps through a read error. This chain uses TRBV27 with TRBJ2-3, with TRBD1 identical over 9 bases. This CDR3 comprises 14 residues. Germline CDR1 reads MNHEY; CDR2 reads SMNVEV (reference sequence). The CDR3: CASSPGTGTDTQYF. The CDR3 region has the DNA TGCGCCAGCAGCCCCGGGACAGGGACAGATACGCAGTATTTT.

This CDR3 reads CASSPWGQGNSPLHF. The CDR3 DNA sequence: TGCGCCAGCAGCCCCTGGGGGCAGGGAAATTCACCCCTCCACTTT. The chain links TRBV4-1 to TRBJ1-6; D may be TRBD1 (6 bases). The V end was cut by 4 bases, the J end by 7 bases, with 14 bases between. Germline values: CDR1 MGHRA, CDR2 YSYEKL. This CDR3 is built from 15 residues.

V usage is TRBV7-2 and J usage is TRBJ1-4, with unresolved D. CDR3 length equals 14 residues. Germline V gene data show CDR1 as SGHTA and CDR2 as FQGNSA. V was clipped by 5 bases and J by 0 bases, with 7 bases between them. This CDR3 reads CASSPKATNEKLFF. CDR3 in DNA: TGTGCCAGCAGCCCGAAAGCAACTAATGAAAAACTGTTTTTT.

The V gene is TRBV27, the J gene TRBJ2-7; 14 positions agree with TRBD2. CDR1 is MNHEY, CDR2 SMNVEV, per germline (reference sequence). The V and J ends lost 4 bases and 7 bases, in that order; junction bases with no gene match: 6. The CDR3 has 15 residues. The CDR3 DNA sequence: TGTGCCAGCAGTTCAGGGACTAGCGGGAGCGAAGAGCAGTACTTC. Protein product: CASSSGTSGSEEQYF.

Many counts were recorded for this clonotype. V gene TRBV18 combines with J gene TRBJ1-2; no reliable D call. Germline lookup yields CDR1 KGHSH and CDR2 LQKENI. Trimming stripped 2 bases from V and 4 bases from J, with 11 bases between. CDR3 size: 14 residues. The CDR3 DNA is TGTGCCAGCTCACCAGGAGGGTGGGGCTATGGCTACACCTTC. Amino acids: CASSPGGWGYGYTF. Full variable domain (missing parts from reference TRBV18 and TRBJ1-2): NAGVMQNPRHLVRRRGQEARLRCSPMKGHSHVYWYRQLPEEGLKFMVYLQKENIIDESGMPKERFSAEFPKEGPSILRIQQVVRGDSAAYFCASSPGGWGYGYTFGSGTRLTVV.

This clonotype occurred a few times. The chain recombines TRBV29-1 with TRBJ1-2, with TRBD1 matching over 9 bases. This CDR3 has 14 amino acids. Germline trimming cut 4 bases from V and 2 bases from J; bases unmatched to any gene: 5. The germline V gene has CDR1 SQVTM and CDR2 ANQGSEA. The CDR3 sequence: CSVATGTGNYGYTF. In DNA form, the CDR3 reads TGCAGCGTTGCGACTGGGACAGGGAACTATGGCTACACCTTC.

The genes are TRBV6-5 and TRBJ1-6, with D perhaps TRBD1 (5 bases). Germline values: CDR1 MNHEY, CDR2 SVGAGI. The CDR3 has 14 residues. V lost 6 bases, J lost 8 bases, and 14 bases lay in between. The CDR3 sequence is CASSDSGGYSPLHF. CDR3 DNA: TGTGCCAGCAGCGACAGTGGAGGGTATTCACCCCTCCACTTT.

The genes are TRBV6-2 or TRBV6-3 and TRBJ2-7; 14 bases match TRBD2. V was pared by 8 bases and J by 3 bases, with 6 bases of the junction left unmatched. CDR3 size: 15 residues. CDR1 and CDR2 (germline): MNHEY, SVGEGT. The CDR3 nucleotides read TGTGCCAGCTGGGGGACTAGCGGGGGCGTCTACGAGCAGTACTTC. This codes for CASWGTSGGVYEQYF.

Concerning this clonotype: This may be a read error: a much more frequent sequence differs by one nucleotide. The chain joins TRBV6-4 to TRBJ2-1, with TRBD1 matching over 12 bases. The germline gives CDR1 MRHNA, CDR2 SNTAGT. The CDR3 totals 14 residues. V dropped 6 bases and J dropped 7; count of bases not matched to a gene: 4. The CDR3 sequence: CASREGQGANEQFF. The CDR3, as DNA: TGTGCCAGCAGGGAGGGACAGGGGGCGAATGAGCAGTTCTTC.

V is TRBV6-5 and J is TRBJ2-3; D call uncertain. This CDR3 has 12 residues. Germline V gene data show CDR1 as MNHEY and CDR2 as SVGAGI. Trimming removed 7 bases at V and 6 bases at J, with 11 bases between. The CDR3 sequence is CASKAAPDTQYF. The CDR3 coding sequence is TGTGCCAGCAAGGCAGCCCCGGATACGCAGTATTTT.

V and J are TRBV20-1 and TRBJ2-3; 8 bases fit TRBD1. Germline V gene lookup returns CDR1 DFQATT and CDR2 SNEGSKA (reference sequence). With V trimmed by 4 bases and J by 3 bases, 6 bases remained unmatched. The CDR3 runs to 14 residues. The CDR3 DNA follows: TGCAGTGCTATCCGGGACAGGAGGACAGATACGCAGTATTTT. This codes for CSAIRDRRTDTQYF.

CDR3 protein: CASSPWLGLNTDTQYF. DNA of the CDR3: TGCGCCAGCAGCCCTTGGTTAGGACTCAACACAGATACGCAGTATTTT. The V gene is TRBV4-1, the J gene TRBJ2-3; D possibly corresponds to TRBD2 (5 bases). The germline CDR1 and CDR2 sequences are MGHRA and YSYEKL. Trimming cost V 4 bases and J 2 bases, with 16 bases left between them. This CDR3 is 16 amino acids long.

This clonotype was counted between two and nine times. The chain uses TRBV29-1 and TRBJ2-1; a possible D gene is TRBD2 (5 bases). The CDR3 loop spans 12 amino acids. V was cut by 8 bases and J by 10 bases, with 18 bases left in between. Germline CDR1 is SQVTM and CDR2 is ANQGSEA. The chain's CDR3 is CSFPNGVREQFF. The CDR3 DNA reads TGCAGCTTCCCTAACGGGGTGAGGGAGCAGTTCTTC.

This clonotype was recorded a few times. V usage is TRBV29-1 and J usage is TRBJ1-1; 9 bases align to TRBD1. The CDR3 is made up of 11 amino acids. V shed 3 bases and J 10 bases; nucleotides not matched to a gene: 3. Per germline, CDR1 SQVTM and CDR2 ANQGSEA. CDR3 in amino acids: CSVETGGRAFF. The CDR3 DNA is TGCAGCGTTGAGACAGGGGGTAGAGCTTTCTTT.